This entry concerns a single TCR beta chain. What it binds is not known. These data are taken from a study of glioma-infiltrating T cells after dendritic cell vaccination. Study-wide background: The vaccine used monocyte-derived dendritic cells pulsed overnight with autologous tumor lysate. Study-wide results and limits: The cohort had few patients with full blood and tumor sets.

Germline CDR1 reads SNHLY; CDR2 reads FYNNEI. This CDR3 is built from 13 residues. The ends lost 6 bases at V and 0 bases at J; junction bases unmatched: 0. Sequencing was performed with immunoSEQ multiplex PCR; in TCRdb, only in-frame clones are kept and a portion is missing. The sample lists about 87,000 clones; roughly 87% were seen once. Stated time point: after dendritic cell vaccination, including at tumor progression/relapse. Material: blood, obtained after dendritic cell vaccination. This chain uses TRBV2 with TRBJ2-7; 9 bases fit TRBD1. The sequence was collected from a human donor with glioblastoma. The chain's CDR3 is CASRDRGSYEQYF. The CDR3 DNA follows: TGTGCCAGCAGGGACAGGGGCTCCTACGAGCAGTACTTC.